The source of this T cell receptor beta chain is a study of shared clonotypes between healthy human individuals. Study overall: Two women and a few men aged 18 to 49 served as donors.

Overall study findings and caveats: What limited the represented genetic and exposure-history diversity was the small number of donors.

Concerning this clone itself: Its specificity is not known.

In germline, CDR1 is SGHRS, CDR2 YFSETQ. After removal of 0 bases from V and 10 bases from J, the junction contained 7 bases not matched to a gene. CDR3 length: 15 residues. The deep-level immunoSEQ assay was used. Source study methods: Without quality scores, immunoSEQ junctional reads could not be filtered like full-length reads. Assay used: immunoSEQ multiplex PCR; TCRdb lists only in-frame clones, some missing. V, J and clone size are taken as reported in that table, and D and trimming were inferred from the DNA itself. The data hold about 980,000 clones, with around 80% observed a single time. The sequencing sample was made of memory CD4+ T cells sorted from blood. Subset defined: CD45RA-negative fraction. The rearrangement links TRBV5-1 to TRBJ1-6; 7 positions match TRBD1. The receptor was derived from a young man in good health. As DNA, the CDR3 is TGCGCCAGCAGCTTGGAAGGGGGCCTTCGATCACCCCTCCACTTT. It translates to CASSLEGGLRSPLHF.